The 22 T cell receptor beta chains below were found in one sample sequenced in a study of graft-versus-host responses after intestinal transplantation (dated by TCRdb to the early 2020s). Receptors were amplified or captured by the immunoSEQ multiplex PCR assay. This is the immuneACCESS table as TCRdb keeps it, with only in-frame sequences that have V and J called. A part of the clones is gone; compared with another copy, unresolved V genes explain less than half, and the rest is unexplained. Within this sample are over 90,000 clones, with around 92% of them counted one time only. The ten largest clones capture roughly 0.17% of the sample. In the paper's terms, the time point label means: cells obtained before transplantation from donor or recipient. No antigen is known for these receptors. This specimen consisted of unstimulated CD4+ T cells sorted from spleen or lymph node cells, obtained before transplant. The receptors stem from a human donor who was the organ donor for an intestinal transplant.

The V gene is TRBV19, the J gene TRBJ1-3; D is perhaps TRBD1 (5 bases). Trimming stripped 7 bases from V and 1 base from J, with 14 bases between. The V gene's germline CDR1 is LNHDA and CDR2 SQIVND (reference sequence). The CDR3 extends over 15 amino acids. CDR3 in DNA: TGTGCCAGTAAAGACAGTGACTTATCTGGAAACACCATATATTTT. Protein sequence: CASKDSDLSGNTIYF.

V is TRBV13 and J is TRBJ1-4, with TRBD1 as a possible D gene (5 bases). Trimming shortened V by 0 bases and J by 8 bases, and 10 bases separated the two germline ends. The CDR3 is 14 amino acids. Germline V lookup: CDR1 PRHDT, CDR2 FYEKMQ (reference sequence). The CDR3, as DNA: TGTGCCAGCAGCTTAGGGACAGCGGGCGAAAAACTGTTTTTT. Translated, it gives CASSLGTAGEKLFF.

This sequence joins TRBV4-1 and TRBJ1-2, with 9 bases matching TRBD1. CDR1 MGHRA and CDR2 YSYEKL come from the germline V gene. Trimming took 4 bases from V and 7 from J; bases not matched to a gene: 7. CDR3 length equals 14 residues. CDR3: CASSLDRGKIGYTF. CDR3 sequence (DNA): TGCGCCAGCAGCCTCGACAGGGGGAAAATTGGCTACACCTTC.

This rearrangement joins TRBV7-2 to TRBJ1-5, with D uncertain. The germline gives CDR1 SGHTA, CDR2 FQGNSA. The V end lost 6 bases, the J end lost 2 bases, and 8 bases lay between the germline ends. The CDR3 covers 13 residues. The chain's CDR3 is CASRRSRNQPQHF. The DNA for the CDR3 is TGTGCCAGCAGGAGGAGCCGCAATCAGCCCCAGCATTTT.

This clone was observed a few times. This chain links TRBV10-3 with TRBJ2-7, with D unresolved. Trimming removed 4 bases from V and 1 base from J, with 5 bases in between. Germline V lookup: CDR1 ENHRY, CDR2 SYGVKD. CDR3 size: 12 residues. CDR3 amino acids: CAISAGSYEQYF. The CDR3 DNA follows: TGTGCCATCAGTGCGGGTTCCTACGAGCAGTACTTC.

This clone came up a few times. The J gene is TRBJ2-7, the V gene TRBV19; 7 bases agree with TRBD1. This CDR3 contains 14 residues. Trimming cost V 4 bases and J 3 bases; bases outside gene matches: 6. CDR1 and CDR2 from the germline V gene are LNHDA and SQIVND (reference sequence). CDR3 nucleotide sequence: TGTGCCAGTAGTAAATTCTGGACAGGCTACGAGCAGTACTTC. Its protein product is CASSKFWTGYEQYF.

The rearrangement links TRBV28 to TRBJ2-1; 7 bases map to TRBD1. This CDR3 is 15 amino acids long. Germline lookup yields CDR1 MDHEN and CDR2 SYDVKM. V shed 5 bases and J 0 bases; nucleotides not matched to a gene: 4. The CDR3 DNA reads as TGTGCCAGCAGTCCGAGGGACAGCTCCTACAATGAGCAGTTCTTC. It encodes CASSPRDSSYNEQFF.

The chain uses TRBV7-3 and TRBJ2-2; TRBD1 agrees at 9 bases. CDR1 SGHTA and CDR2 FQGTGA come from the germline V gene. With 1 base clipped from V and 7 bases from J, the junction kept 16 bases outside the gene matches. This CDR3 has 19 amino acids. CDR3 DNA: TGTGCCAGCAGCTTAAGGCGGGGCTTGGGACAGGGAAGTGACGGGGAGCTGTTTTTT. This translates into CASSLRRGLGQGSDGELFF.

The chain joins TRBV7-3 to TRBJ2-3, with D hard to call. Germline CDR1 is SGHTA and CDR2 is FQGTGA. The CDR3 runs 14 residues. V shed 2 bases and J shed 0 bases, with 6 bases lying between them. This chain's CDR3 is CASSLYLSTDTQYF. The CDR3 DNA is TGTGCCAGCAGCTTATATCTCAGCACAGATACGCAGTATTTT.

The chain links TRBV27 to TRBJ1-1; 9 positions agree with TRBD1. After removal of 6 bases from V and 5 bases from J, the junction contained 10 bases not matched to a gene. CDR3 length: 15 amino acids. The germline V gene has CDR1 MNHEY and CDR2 SMNVEV (reference sequence). CDR3 in DNA: TGTGCCAGCAGCTCTGGGACAGGGCTCCGGACTGAAGCTTTCTTT. As protein: CASSSGTGLRTEAFF.

V usage is TRBV7-8 and J usage is TRBJ2-5; 8 nucleotides align to TRBD1. This CDR3 region has 14 residues. Germline V gives CDR1 SGHVS, CDR2 FQNEAQ. The trim removed 5 bases at V and 6 bases at J, leaving 8 bases unmatched. CDR3 DNA: TGTGCCAGCAGCAGGGGACAGGCAATACAGACCCAGTACTTC. It specifies CASSRGQAIQTQYF.

V is TRBV29-1 and J is TRBJ1-1; tentatively, D is TRBD1 (5 bases). With 6 bases removed from V and 4 bases from J, the gap between germline ends came to 12 bases. The germline V gene encodes CDR1 SQVTM and CDR2 ANQGSEA. The CDR3 sequence is 12 residues long. The CDR3 nucleotides are TGCAGCGTATCACGCGGGGGCACTGAAGCTTTCTTT. This encodes CSVSRGGTEAFF.

The genes are TRBV7-9 and TRBJ1-2; tentatively, D is TRBD1 (5 bases). CDR1 and CDR2 (germline): SEHNR, FQNEAQ (reference sequence). The V gene lost 1 base and the J gene lost 0 bases, with 12 bases spanning the gap. This CDR3 has 16 residues. CDR3: CASSLGVDISNYGYTF. The CDR3 DNA reads as TGTGCCAGCAGCTTAGGAGTGGACATATCTAACTATGGCTACACCTTC.

The chain employs TRBV7-9 and TRBJ2-4; TRBD1 matches at 9 bases. The trim removed 5 bases at V and 9 bases at J, leaving 8 bases unmatched. This CDR3 comprises 14 residues. From germline, CDR1 is SEHNR and CDR2 FQNEAQ (reference sequence). The DNA of the CDR3 is TGTGCCAGCAGCGGACGGGACAGGGTTACCATTCAGTACTTC. It yields the protein CASSGRDRVTIQYF.

The chain combines TRBV27 with TRBJ2-2; the match to TRBD2 covers 13 bases. There are 17 residues in the CDR3. V dropped 4 bases and J dropped 6; count of bases not matched to a gene: 8. Germline V gene sequence: CDR1 MNHEY, CDR2 SMNVEV (reference sequence). The CDR3 nucleotides are TGTGCCAGCAGTTACCCGGGACTAGCGGGGAGATCCGGGGAGCTGTTTTTT. Translating gives CASSYPGLAGRSGELFF.

V is TRBV11-2 and J is TRBJ1-2, with D possibly matching TRBD1 (6 bases). Germline V gene data show CDR1 as SGHAT and CDR2 as FQNNGV. Trimming took off 10 bases at V and 4 bases at J, with 13 bases between the two ends. The CDR3 is 12 residues long. The CDR3 is CATKRTAYGYTF. The CDR3 DNA reads TGTGCCACCAAGAGGACAGCCTATGGCTACACCTTC.

The V gene is TRBV5-1, the J gene TRBJ2-3; D is possibly TRBD1 (5 bases). This CDR3 region has 13 residues. Trimming took off 6 bases at V and 3 bases at J, with 11 bases between the two ends. Germline V gene sequence: CDR1 SGHRS, CDR2 YFSETQ. CDR3 sequence (DNA): TGCGCCAGCACGACAGAAGGGACAGATACGCAGTATTTT. Amino acids: CASTTEGTDTQYF.

This chain uses TRBV11-2 with TRBJ2-7; D is undetermined. Germline V gene sequence: CDR1 SGHAT, CDR2 FQNNGV. Between the trimmed V and J ends, which lost 2 bases and 3 bases, there was a span of 5 bases. This CDR3 comprises 12 residues. The CDR3 DNA follows: TGTGCCAGCAGCTTAAACGGCTACGAGCAGTACTTC. Translation gives CASSLNGYEQYF.

The chain recombines TRBV9 with TRBJ1-4; TRBD1 matches 7 bases. Trimming took 1 base from V and 0 from J; bases not matched to a gene: 3. Germline CDR1 reads SGDLS; CDR2 reads YYNGEE. The CDR3 loop spans 16 amino acids. DNA of the CDR3: TGTGCCAGCAGCGTAAGAGGGGGCGCAACTAATGAAAAACTGTTTTTT. This translates into CASSVRGGATNEKLFF.

The rearrangement links TRBV4-3 to TRBJ2-3, with D uncertain. The CDR3 loop spans 13 amino acids. Trimming removed 0 bases from V and 5 bases from J, with 6 bases in between. The V gene's germline CDR1 is LGHNA and CDR2 YSLEER. CDR3: CASSQDSGDTQYF. CDR3 DNA sequence: TGCGCCAGCAGCCAAGATTCGGGAGATACGCAGTATTTT.

The rearrangement uses TRBV5-1 and TRBJ1-1; 9 bases fit TRBD1. The ends lost 0 bases at V and 4 bases at J; junction bases unmatched: 4. The germline V gene encodes CDR1 SGHRS and CDR2 YFSETQ. CDR3 length: 15 amino acids. The CDR3 region is CASSLETGGGTEAFF. Written as DNA, the CDR3 is TGCGCCAGCAGCTTGGAAACAGGGGGCGGCACTGAAGCTTTCTTT.

V gene TRBV2 combines with J gene TRBJ2-1; D is possibly TRBD2 (6 bases). The ends were cut back, 8 bases at V and 0 bases at J, with 11 bases in the middle. The CDR3 consists of 14 residues. From germline, CDR1 is SNHLY and CDR2 FYNNEI. As DNA, the CDR3 is TGTGCCAGCGCCGACGGGAGCTCCTACAATGAGCAGTTCTTC. It encodes CASADGSSYNEQFF.